This T cell receptor beta chain originates from a study of PD-1 blockade in classical Hodgkin lymphoma. Per the germline V gene, CDR1 is SEHNR and CDR2 is FQNEAQ (reference sequence). The V gene end was trimmed by 6 bases and the J gene end by 7 bases; junction bases not matched to a gene: 10. CDR3 length: 15 amino acids. Every single patient, without exception, relapsed after autologous stem cell transplantation, and brentuximab vedotin exposure varied. In its sample, this clone ranks as medium-sized. The data were produced by immunoSEQ multiplex PCR, yet TCRdb's version contains in-frame clones alone and is incomplete. The sample lists more than 30,000 clones, around four fifths occurring once.

This rearrangement joins TRBV7-9 to TRBJ1-4, with TRBD1 matching over 8 bases. The sample consisted of peripheral blood mononuclear cells (PBMCs), taken at baseline. This clonotype was sampled from a human donor with classical Hodgkin lymphoma. Here the CDR3 reads CASRQQGATGEKLFF. The CDR3 region has the DNA TGTGCCAGCAGACAGCAGGGGGCGACTGGTGAAAAACTGTTTTTT. Full variable domain (rest looked up from reference TRBV7-9 and TRBJ1-4): DTGVSQNPRHKITKRGQNVTFRCDPISEHNRLYWYRQTLGQGPEFLTYFQNEAQLEKSRLLSDRFSAERPKGSFSTLEIQRTEQGDSAMYLCASRQQGATGEKLFFGSGTQLSVL.